This record looks at one T cell receptor beta chain sequence and its context. This sample stems from a study of Tregs in tolerant kidney transplant recipients. Study in general: Recipients received nonmyeloablative bone marrow transplants from related graft donors, with transient mixed chimerism.

Repertoires were generated with immunoSEQ multiplex PCR, while TCRdb's copy carries only in-frame clones and drops some. Of about 94,000 clones in the sample, over 85% were seen once. The sample was CD4+ T cells from blood, taken before the transplant. This TCR was sampled from a human donor who received a combined kidney and bone marrow transplant.

DNA of the CDR3: TGCAGCGTTGATGACAGTTGGGAGCAGTACTTC. This gives the protein CSVDDSWEQYF. V and J are TRBV29-1 and TRBJ2-7; D perhaps matches TRBD1 (5 bases). The germline CDR1 and CDR2 sequences are SQVTM and ANQGSEA. The CDR3 extends over 11 amino acids. V shed 3 bases and J shed 7 bases, with 10 bases lying between them.